This T cell receptor beta chain was recovered during a study of blood T cell repertoires in COVID-19. Study at large: From the United States, Italy and Spain came samples of acute and convalescent COVID-19. In each case, the material was cDNA or gDNA derived from T cells, B-cell-depleted T cells, or PBMCs.

Between the trimmed V and J ends, which lost 6 bases and 3 bases, there was a span of 15 bases. CDR1 is MNHEY and CDR2 is SMNVEV in the germline V gene (reference sequence). This CDR3 region has 14 residues. Study processing details: Researchers report that nucleated cell counts were estimated from reference gene primer amplification. The assay was immunoSEQ multiplex PCR, and TCRdb's table has in-frame clones only and misses some. V and J calls and clone size are given by that table; D and trimming were obtained from the DNA. The table has about 120,000 clones, around 85% seen once. This clonotype was sampled from a man aged 55 to 70 with acute or convalescent COVID-19. The chain has TRBV27 and TRBJ2-7, with unresolved D. Specimen: peripheral blood. This CDR3 is CASSSRNTLYEQYF. The DNA of the CDR3 is TGTGCCAGCAGCTCTAGGAACACGCTCTACGAGCAGTACTTC.